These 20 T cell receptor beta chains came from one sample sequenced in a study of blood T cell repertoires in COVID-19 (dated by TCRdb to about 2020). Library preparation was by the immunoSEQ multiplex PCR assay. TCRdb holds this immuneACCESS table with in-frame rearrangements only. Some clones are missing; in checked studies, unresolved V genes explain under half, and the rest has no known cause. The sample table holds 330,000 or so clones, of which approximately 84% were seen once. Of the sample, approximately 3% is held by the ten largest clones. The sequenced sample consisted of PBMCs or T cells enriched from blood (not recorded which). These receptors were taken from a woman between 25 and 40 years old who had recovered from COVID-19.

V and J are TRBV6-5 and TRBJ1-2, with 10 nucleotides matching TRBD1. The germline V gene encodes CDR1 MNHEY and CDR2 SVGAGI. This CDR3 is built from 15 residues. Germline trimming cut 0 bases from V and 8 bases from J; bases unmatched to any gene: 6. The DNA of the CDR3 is TGTGCCAGCAGTTACTCCCGACAGGGGGCGATGGGCTACACCTTC. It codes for CASSYSRQGAMGYTF.

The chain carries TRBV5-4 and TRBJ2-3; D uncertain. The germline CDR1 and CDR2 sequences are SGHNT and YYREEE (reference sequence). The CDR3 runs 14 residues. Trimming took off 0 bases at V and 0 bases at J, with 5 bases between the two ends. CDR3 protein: CASSLVRSTDTQYF. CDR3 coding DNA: TGTGCCAGCAGCTTGGTACGGAGCACAGATACGCAGTATTTT.

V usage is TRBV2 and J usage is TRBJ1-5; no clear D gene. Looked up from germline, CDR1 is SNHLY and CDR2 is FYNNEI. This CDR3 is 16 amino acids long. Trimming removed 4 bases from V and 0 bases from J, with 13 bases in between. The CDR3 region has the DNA TGTGCCAGCAGTGCGTCCGGCGGATATAGCAATCAGCCCCAGCATTTT. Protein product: CASSASGGYSNQPQHF. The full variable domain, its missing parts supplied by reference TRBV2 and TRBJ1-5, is EPEVTQTPSHQVTQMGQEVILRCVPISNHLYFYWYRQILGQKVEFLVSFYNNEISEKSEIFDDQFSVERPDGSNFTLKIRSTKLEDSAMYFCASSASGGYSNQPQHFGDGTRLSIL.

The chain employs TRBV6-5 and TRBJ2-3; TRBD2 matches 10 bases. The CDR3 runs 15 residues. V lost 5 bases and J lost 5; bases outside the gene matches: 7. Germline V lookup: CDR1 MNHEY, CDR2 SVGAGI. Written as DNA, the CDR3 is TGTGCCAGCAGTCCTGGGACTAGCGATGGAGATACGCAGTATTTT. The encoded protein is CASSPGTSDGDTQYF.

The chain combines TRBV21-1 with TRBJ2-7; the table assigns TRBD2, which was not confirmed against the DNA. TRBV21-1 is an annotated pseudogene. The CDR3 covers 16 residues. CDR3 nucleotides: TGTGCCAGCAGGATAAACATAGCGGGGGGGCCCTACGAGCAGTACTTC. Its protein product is CASRINIAGGPYEQYF.

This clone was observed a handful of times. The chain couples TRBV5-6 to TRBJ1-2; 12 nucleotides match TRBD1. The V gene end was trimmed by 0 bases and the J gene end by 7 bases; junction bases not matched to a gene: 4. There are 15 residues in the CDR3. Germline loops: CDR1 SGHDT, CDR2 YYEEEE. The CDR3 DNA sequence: TGTGCCAGCAGCTTGGGGGACAGGGGGCTTGTTGGCTACACCTTC. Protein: CASSLGDRGLVGYTF. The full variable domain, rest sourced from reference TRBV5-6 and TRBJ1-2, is DAGVTQSPTHLIKTRGQQVTLRCSPKSGHDTVSWYQQALGQGPQFIFQYYEEEERQRGNFPDRFSGHQFPNYSSELNVNALLLGDSALYLCASSLGDRGLVGYTFGSGTRLTVV.

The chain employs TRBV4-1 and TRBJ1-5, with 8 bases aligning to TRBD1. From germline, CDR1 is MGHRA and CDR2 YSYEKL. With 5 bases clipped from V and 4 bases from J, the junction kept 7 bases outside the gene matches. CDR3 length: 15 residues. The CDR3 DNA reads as TGCGCCAGCAGCTATTCGGGACAGGTAAATCAGCCCCAGCATTTT. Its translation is CASSYSGQVNQPQHF.

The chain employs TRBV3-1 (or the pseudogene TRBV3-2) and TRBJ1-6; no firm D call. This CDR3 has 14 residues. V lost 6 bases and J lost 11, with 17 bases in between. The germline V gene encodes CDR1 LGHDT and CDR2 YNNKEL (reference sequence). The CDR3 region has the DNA TGTGCCAGCAGAATGGAATTCGCGGGGACACCCCTCCACTTT. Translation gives CASRMEFAGTPLHF.

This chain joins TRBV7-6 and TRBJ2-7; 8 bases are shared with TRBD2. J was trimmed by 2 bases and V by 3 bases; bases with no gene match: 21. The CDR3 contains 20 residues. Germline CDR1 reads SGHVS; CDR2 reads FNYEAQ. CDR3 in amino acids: CASSFCRRQPQALAAYEQYF. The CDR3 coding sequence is TGTGCCAGCAGCTTCTGCCGGCGACAGCCCCAAGCACTAGCGGCCTACGAGCAGTACTTC.

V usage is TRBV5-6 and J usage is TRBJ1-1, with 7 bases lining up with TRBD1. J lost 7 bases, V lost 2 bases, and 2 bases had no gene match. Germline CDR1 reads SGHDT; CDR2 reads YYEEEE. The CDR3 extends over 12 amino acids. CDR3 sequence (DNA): TGTGCCAGCAGCTTAGACAGGGATGAAGCTTTCTTT. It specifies CASSLDRDEAFF.

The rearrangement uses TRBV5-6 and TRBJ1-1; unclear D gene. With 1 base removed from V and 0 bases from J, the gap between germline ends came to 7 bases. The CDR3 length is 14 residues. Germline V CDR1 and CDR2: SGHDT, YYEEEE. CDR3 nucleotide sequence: TGTGCCAGCAGCTTGCTACCGGTGAACACTGAAGCTTTCTTT. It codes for CASSLLPVNTEAFF.

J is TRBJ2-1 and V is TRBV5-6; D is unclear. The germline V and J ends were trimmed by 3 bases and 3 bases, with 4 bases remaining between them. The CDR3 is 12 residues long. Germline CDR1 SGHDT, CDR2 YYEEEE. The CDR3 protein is CASSSLYNEQFF. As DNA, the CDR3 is TGTGCCAGCAGCTCACTCTACAATGAGCAGTTCTTC.

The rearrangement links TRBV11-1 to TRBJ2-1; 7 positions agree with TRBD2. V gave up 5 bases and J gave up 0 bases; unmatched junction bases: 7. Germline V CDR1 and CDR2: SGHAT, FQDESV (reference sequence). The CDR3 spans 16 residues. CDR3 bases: TGTGCCAGCAGCCTAAACCCTAGCGGCTCCTACAATGAGCAGTTCTTC. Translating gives CASSLNPSGSYNEQFF. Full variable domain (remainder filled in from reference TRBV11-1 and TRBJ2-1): EAEVAQSPRYKITEKSQAVAFWCDPISGHATLYWYRQILGQGPELLVQFQDESVVDDSQLPKDRFSAERLKGVDSTLKIQPAELGDSAMYLCASSLNPSGSYNEQFFGPGTRLTVL.

The DNA for the CDR3 is TGTGCCAGCACCCCGAAGGGAGGTAACAATGAGCAGTTCTTC. Translating gives CASTPKGGNNEQFF. The chain recombines TRBV9 with TRBJ2-1; D possibly corresponds to TRBD2 (6 bases). The germline V gene encodes CDR1 SGDLS and CDR2 YYNGEE. The CDR3 extends over 14 amino acids. Trimming took off 6 bases at V and 5 bases at J, with 15 bases between the two ends.

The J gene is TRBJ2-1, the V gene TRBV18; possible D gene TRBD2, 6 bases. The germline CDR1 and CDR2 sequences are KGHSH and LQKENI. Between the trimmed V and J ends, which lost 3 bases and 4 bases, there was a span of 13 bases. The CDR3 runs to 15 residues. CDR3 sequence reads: CASSPSTSSYNEQFF. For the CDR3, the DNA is TGTGCCAGCTCACCTAGTACTAGCAGTTACAATGAGCAGTTCTTC.

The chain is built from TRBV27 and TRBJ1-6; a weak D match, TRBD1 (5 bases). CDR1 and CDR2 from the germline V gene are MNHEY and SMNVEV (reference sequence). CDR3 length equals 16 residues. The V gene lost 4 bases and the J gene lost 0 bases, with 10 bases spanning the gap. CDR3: CASSSSTGSYNSPLHF. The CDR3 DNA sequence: TGTGCCAGCAGTTCCAGTACAGGCTCCTATAATTCACCCCTCCACTTT.

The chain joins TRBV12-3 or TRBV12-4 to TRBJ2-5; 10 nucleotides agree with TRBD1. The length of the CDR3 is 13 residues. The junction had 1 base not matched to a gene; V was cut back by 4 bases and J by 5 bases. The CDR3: CASSWDRGETQYF. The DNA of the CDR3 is TGTGCCAGCAGTTGGGACAGGGGTGAGACCCAGTACTTC.

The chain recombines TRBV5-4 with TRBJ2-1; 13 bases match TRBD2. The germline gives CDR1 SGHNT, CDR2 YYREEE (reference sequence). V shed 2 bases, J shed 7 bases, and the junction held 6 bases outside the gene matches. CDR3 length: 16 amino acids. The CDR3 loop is CASSFGLAGVGNEQFF. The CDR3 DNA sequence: TGTGCCAGCAGCTTCGGACTAGCGGGAGTCGGGAATGAGCAGTTCTTC. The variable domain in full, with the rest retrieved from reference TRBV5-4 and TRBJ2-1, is ETGVTQSPTHLIKTRGQQVTLRCSSQSGHNTVSWYQQALGQGPQFIFQYYREEENGRGNFPPRFSGLQFPNYSSELNVNALELDDSALYLCASSFGLAGVGNEQFFGPGTRLTVL.

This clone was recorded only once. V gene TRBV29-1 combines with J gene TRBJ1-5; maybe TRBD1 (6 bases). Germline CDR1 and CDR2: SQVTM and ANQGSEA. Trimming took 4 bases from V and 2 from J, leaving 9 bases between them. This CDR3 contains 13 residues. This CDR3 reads CSVGWGRNQPQHF. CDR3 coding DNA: TGCAGCGTTGGGTGGGGGCGCAATCAGCCCCAGCATTTT.

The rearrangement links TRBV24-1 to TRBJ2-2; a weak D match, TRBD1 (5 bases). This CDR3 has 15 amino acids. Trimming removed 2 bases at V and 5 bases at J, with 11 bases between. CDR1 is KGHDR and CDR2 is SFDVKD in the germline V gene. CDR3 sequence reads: CATSDSGIGTGELFF. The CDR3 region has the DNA TGTGCCACCAGTGATTCAGGGATTGGAACCGGGGAGCTGTTTTTT.